This TCR beta chain emerged from a study of spatial heterogeneity in lung cancer. In the study overall: Within raw reads, each unique TCR and UMI combination appeared on average more than ten times.

Notes on the study in general: Expanded TCRs classified as ubiquitous or regional were counted, and these counts tracked ubiquitous and regional nonsynonymous mutations, respectively. Intratumoral expanded alpha and beta TCR counts were found to track tumor mutation counts.

This clonotype was seen many times. Its matching antigen is unknown. Described time point: sample taken at primary tumor resection. Whole RNA obtained from tumor, nontumor lung or frozen PBMC underwent sequencing without sorting. The ends lost 3 bases at V and 6 bases at J; junction bases unmatched: 2. CDR3 length: 13 amino acids. Per the germline V gene, CDR1 is GTSNPN and CDR2 is SVGIG (reference sequence). Every individual TCR cDNA molecule carried its own unique molecular identifier, which allowed correction of PCR and sequencing errors. TCRdb fed the 5' RACE reads into MiXCR, producing one record per CDR3 protein. This table holds around 21,000 distinct CDR3 sequences, 2.8% found once.

The receptor was derived from a male donor with early-stage non-small cell lung cancer. Sequenced here: lung tumor tissue, sampled at surgery. This chain uses TRBV30 with TRBJ1-6; TRBD1 matches at 7 bases. CDR3 in DNA: TGTGCCTGGAGCCCAGGGGGTAATTCACCCCTCCACTTT. Its protein product is CAWSPGGNSPLHF. Full variable domain (rest looked up from reference TRBV30 and TRBJ1-6): SQTIHQWPATLVQPVGSPLSLECTVEGTSNPNLYWYRQAAGRGLQLLFYSVGIGQISSEVPQNLSASRPQDRQFILSSKKLLLSDSGFYLCAWSPGGNSPLHFGNGTRLTVT.